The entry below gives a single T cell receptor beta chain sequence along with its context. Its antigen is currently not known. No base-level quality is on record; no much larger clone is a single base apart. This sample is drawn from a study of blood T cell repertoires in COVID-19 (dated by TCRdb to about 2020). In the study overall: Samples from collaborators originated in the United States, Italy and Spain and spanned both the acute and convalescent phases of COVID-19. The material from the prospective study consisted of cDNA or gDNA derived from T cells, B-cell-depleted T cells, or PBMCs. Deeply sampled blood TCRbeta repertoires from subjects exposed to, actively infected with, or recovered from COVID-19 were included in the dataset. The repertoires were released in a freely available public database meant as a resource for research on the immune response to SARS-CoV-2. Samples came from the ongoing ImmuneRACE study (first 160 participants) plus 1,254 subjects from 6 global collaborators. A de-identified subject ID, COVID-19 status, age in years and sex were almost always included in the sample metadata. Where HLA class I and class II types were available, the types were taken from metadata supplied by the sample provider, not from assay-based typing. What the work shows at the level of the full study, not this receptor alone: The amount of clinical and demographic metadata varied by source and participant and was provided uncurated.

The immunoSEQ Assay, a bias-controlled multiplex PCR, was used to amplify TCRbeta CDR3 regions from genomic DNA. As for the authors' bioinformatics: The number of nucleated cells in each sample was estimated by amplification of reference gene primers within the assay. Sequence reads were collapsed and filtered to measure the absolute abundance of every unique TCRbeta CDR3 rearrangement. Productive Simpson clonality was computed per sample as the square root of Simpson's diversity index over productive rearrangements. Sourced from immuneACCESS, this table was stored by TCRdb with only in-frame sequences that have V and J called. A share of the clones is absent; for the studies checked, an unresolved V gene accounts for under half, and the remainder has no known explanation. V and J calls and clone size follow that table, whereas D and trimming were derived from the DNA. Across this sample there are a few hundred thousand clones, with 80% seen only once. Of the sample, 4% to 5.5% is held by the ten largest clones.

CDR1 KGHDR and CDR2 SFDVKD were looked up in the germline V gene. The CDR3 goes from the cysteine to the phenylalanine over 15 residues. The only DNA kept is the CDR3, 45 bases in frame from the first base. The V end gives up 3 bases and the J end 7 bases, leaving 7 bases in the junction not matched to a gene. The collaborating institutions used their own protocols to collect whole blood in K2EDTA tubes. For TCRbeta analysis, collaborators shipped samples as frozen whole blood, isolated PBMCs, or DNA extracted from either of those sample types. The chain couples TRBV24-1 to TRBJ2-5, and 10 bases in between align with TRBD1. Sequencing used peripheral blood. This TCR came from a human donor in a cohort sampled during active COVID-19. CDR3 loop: CATSDGDRGPATQYF. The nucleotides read TGTGCCACCAGTGATGGGGACAGGGGCCCGGCGACCCAGTACTTC.